The TCR beta chain described here comes from a study of blood T cell repertoires in COVID-19. In its sample, this clone was seen once. The CDR3 sequence is 18 residues long. Germline V gene data show CDR1 as LGHDT and CDR2 as YNNKEL (reference sequence). V shed 2 bases and J 0 bases; nucleotides not matched to a gene: 10. The method was immunoSEQ multiplex PCR; TCRdb's version includes in-frame clones alone and lacks a portion of them. This table has roughly 390,000 clones, less than 85% appearing once. The sequence was obtained from a young woman with acute or convalescent COVID-19. Sequencing input: peripheral blood. The chain has TRBV3-1 (or the pseudogene TRBV3-2) and TRBJ2-1; 7 bases map to TRBD1. CDR3 nucleotide sequence: TGTGCCAGCAGCCAACTGATATCAAACAGGGGCTCCTACAATGAGCAGTTCTTC. As protein: CASSQLISNRGSYNEQFF.